The TCR beta chain under discussion was sequenced for a study of CD4 T cells in relation to SARS-CoV-2 and coronaviruses. Study information: The HLA restriction of the shared crossreactive spike epitopes was mapped. Study conclusions and caveats: The cross-reactivity analysis covered only spike protein, not other viral proteins.

A note on this clone: Its matching antigen is unknown.

This CDR3 contains 19 residues. The V gene's germline CDR1 is LNHDA and CDR2 SQIVND (reference sequence). With 2 bases clipped from V and 9 bases from J, the junction kept 21 bases outside the gene matches. The unexposed donors gave CD4+ T cells in 2011-2018, prior to COVID-19. CD4+ T cells were isolated from the cells after 10 days of culture. Fresh IL-2 medium replaced half the medium on days 3 and 7. Produced via immunoSEQ multiplex PCR; TCRdb's table is partial and in-frame only. The table has approximately 17,000 clones, 79% seen once. Sequenced sample: CD4+ T cells from PBMCs, cultured in vitro. The receptor was isolated from a human donor in good health. The gene calls are TRBV19 and TRBJ2-1, with 8 nucleotides matching TRBD2. CDR3 sequence (DNA): TGTGCCAGTAGTATATCCGGGGGGGCTAGGAGCGGGAGATCAGGTGAGCAGTTCTTC. This codes for CASSISGGARSGRSGEQFF.